Included here is one T cell receptor (beta chain) sequence, with context. Its antigen is not known. Assay: immunoSEQ multiplex PCR; the TCRdb copy retains only in-frame clones and omits some. Here the sample spans around 56,000 clones, roughly 81% being singletons. The sample is drawn from a study of a mutant IDH1 vaccine in newly diagnosed glioma. The sample's time point: week 23, last vaccination. Vaccination used 300 ug of mutant IDH1 20-mer peptide per dose, with topical imiquimod. The study enrolled donors with new WHO grade 3 or 4 IDH1-mutant, ATRX-lost astrocytomas. Germline-derived CDR1 and CDR2 are LGHNA and YSLEER. V lost 3 bases and J lost 2; bases outside the gene matches: 4. This CDR3 is 16 amino acids long.

This TCR was recovered from a middle-aged woman with glioma. Some clones in this sample may be carry-over from other donors' samples. This rearrangement joins TRBV4-3 to TRBJ1-5, with TRBD1 matching 10 bases. Sequencing was performed on PBMCs, taken from a glioma patient whose treatment included an IDH1 peptide vaccine. The CDR3 coding sequence is TGCGCCAGCAGCCAGGGGACAGGGGCGGGCAATCAGCCCCAGCATTTT. Encoded protein: CASSQGTGAGNQPQHF.